A selection of T cell receptor beta chains follows, all from one sample in a study of early T cells in non-severe SARS-CoV-2 infection. TCRdb redid the calling of the 5' RACE reads with MiXCR, one entry per CDR3 protein. The sample lists 45,000 or so distinct CDR3 sequences; 4% were seen once. The sample was whole blood. The receptor source for this set is an adult who was a healthcare worker with PCR-confirmed SARS-CoV-2 infection or an uninfected control (not recorded which). Each CDR3 is given with its conserved first and last residue. The D gene is left open where the match is weak. The size of a clone is reported for some rows only, either as once, few or many, or as a class for expanded clones.

cdr3_length j_call clone_size d_call v_call cdr3_aa cdr3_nt
16 TRBJ2-2 many NA TRBV5-6 CASSYNTGWMAGELFF TGTGCCAGCAGTTATAATACAGGGTGGATGGCCGGGGAGCTGTTTTTT
11 TRBJ1-3 NA NA TRBV29-1 CSAPLGNTIYF TGCAGCGCGCCCTTGGGAAACACCATATATTTT
15 TRBJ1-4 many NA TRBV5-1 CASRELGATNEKLFF TGCGCCAGCAGGGAGCTCGGGGCAACTAATGAAAAACTGTTTTTT
14 TRBJ2-7 few NA TRBV4-1 CASSPGVAAYEQYF TGCGCCAGCAGCCCTGGGGTGGCGGCCTACGAGCAGTACTTC
14 TRBJ1-1 many TRBD1 TRBV7-9 CASNLQGAVTEAFF TGTGCCAGCAACCTTCAGGGGGCTGTCACTGAAGCTTTCTTT
15 TRBJ2-7 NA NA TRBV4-2 CASSQDRGRAAEQYF TGTGCCAGCAGCCAAGATCGGGGGCGGGCGGCCGAGCAGTACTTC
14 TRBJ2-2 many NA TRBV18 CASSPPAGTGELFF TGTGCCAGCTCACCACCGGCAGGGACCGGGGAGCTGTTTTTT
15 TRBJ1-5 many TRBD1 TRBV27 CASSFQGARNQPQHF TGTGCCAGCAGTTTTCAGGGGGCTAGGAATCAGCCCCAGCATTTT
12 TRBJ2-3 many NA TRBV20-1 CSAQPDTDTQYF TGCAGTGCCCAGCCGGACACAGATACGCAGTATTTT
16 TRBJ2-3 NA NA TRBV3-1 CASSQRRAGATDTQYF TGTGCCAGCAGCCAGAGGAGGGCGGGGGCCACAGATACGCAGTATTTT
11 TRBJ1-3 many NA TRBV7-8 CASMGGNTIYF TGTGCCAGCATGGGAGGAAACACCATATATTTT
15 TRBJ2-3 many NA TRBV12-3/TRBV12-4 CASSGQGASADTQYF TGTGCCAGCAGCGGACAAGGGGCTTCGGCAGATACGCAGTATTTT
14 TRBJ2-1 many NA TRBV5-1 CASSLAGEGDEQFF TGCGCCAGCAGCTTGGCCGGGGAGGGGGACGAGCAGTTCTTC
10 TRBJ1-2 few NA TRBV19 CASSAGGYTF TGTGCCAGTAGTGCCGGTGGCTACACCTTC
15 TRBJ1-3 many TRBD1 TRBV18 CASSTDRVRGNTIYF TGTGCCAGCTCCACGGACAGGGTGAGAGGAAACACCATATATTTT
14 TRBJ2-7 NA NA TRBV25-1 CASSDRDVPYEQYF TGTGCCAGCAGTGACCGGGACGTCCCCTACGAGCAGTACTTC
15 TRBJ2-1 many TRBD2 TRBV7-6 CASSLSGGDYNEQFF TGTGCCAGCAGCCTCAGCGGGGGAGACTACAATGAGCAGTTCTTC
10 TRBJ2-3 many NA TRBV29-1 CSADTDTQYF TGCAGCGCCGACACAGATACGCAGTATTTT
15 TRBJ2-3 few NA TRBV11-3 CASSLGLRDPDTQYF TGTGCCAGCAGCTTAGGGCTCAGGGACCCAGATACGCAGTATTTT
15 TRBJ2-7 NA TRBD1 TRBV6-2/TRBV6-3 CASSPRDRVSYEQYF TGTGCCAGCAGTCCGCGGGACAGGGTATCCTACGAGCAGTACTTC
16 TRBJ1-5 few NA TRBV5-6 CASSRGVQNSNQPQHF TGTGCCAGCAGCCGTGGAGTGCAGAATAGCAATCAGCCCCAGCATTTT
12 TRBJ2-7 many NA TRBV6-6 CASSYTHYEQYF TGTGCCAGCAGTTACACCCACTACGAGCAGTACTTC
15 TRBJ2-5 many TRBD2 TRBV11-2 CASSYPTSGQETQYF TGTGCCAGCAGCTACCCCACTAGCGGACAAGAGACCCAGTACTTC
19 TRBJ2-3 few NA TRBV21-1 CASSKNPEGRQGNTDTQYF TGTGCCAGCAGCAAGAACCCCGAGGGGCGACAGGGGAACACAGATACGCAGTATTTT
14 TRBJ2-3 many NA TRBV30 CAWSVQGRGDTQYF TGTGCCTGGAGTGTACAGGGTCGAGGAGATACGCAGTATTTT
15 TRBJ2-7 many NA TRBV6-1 CASSEEDSGSYEQYF TGTGCCAGCAGTGAAGAAGATAGCGGCTCCTACGAGCAGTACTTC
17 TRBJ2-2 many TRBD1 TRBV12-3/TRBV12-4 CASSYPLGQGFGGELFF TGTGCCAGCAGCTACCCCTTGGGACAGGGGTTTGGCGGGGAGCTGTTTTTT
14 TRBJ2-7 many NA TRBV28 CASSPSSSGYEQYF TGTGCCAGCAGCCCCTCCTCCTCGGGGTACGAGCAGTACTTC
14 TRBJ2-3 many TRBD1 TRBV7-2 CASRRRTGADTQYF TGTGCCAGCAGACGGAGGACAGGGGCGGATACGCAGTATTTT
18 TRBJ2-7 few TRBD2 TRBV6-1 CASSEWLAGGLPSYEQYF TGTGCCAGCAGTGAATGGCTAGCGGGGGGGCTCCCTTCCTACGAGCAGTACTTC
16 TRBJ2-1 many TRBD2 TRBV5-1 CASSLVAGGPSNEQFF TGCGCCAGCAGCTTGGTCGCGGGAGGGCCGAGCAATGAGCAGTTCTTC
18 TRBJ2-1 many TRBD2 TRBV7-8 CASSPGLAGGLSYNEQFF TGTGCCAGCAGCCCGGGACTAGCGGGAGGGCTATCCTACAATGAGCAGTTCTTC
16 TRBJ1-4 many TRBD1 TRBV7-9 CASSPTRQGHNEKLFF TGTGCCAGCAGCCCCACAAGACAGGGCCATAATGAAAAACTGTTTTTT
15 TRBJ2-7 many TRBD2 TRBV3-1 CASSQGLAGTTEQYF TGTGCCAGCAGCCAGGGACTAGCGGGGACCACCGAGCAGTACTTC
15 TRBJ1-4 many TRBD1 TRBV7-6 CASSRGTGSGEKLFF TGTGCCAGCAGCCGCGGGACAGGGTCTGGAGAAAAACTGTTTTTT
15 TRBJ1-3 many NA TRBV6-5 CASKPQLNSGNTIYF TGTGCCAGCAAACCACAGCTAAACTCTGGAAACACCATATATTTT
14 TRBJ1-3 many NA TRBV20-1 CSASGTGSGNTIYF TGCAGTGCTAGCGGGACTGGCTCTGGAAACACCATATATTTT
15 TRBJ2-7 many TRBD1 TRBV10-3 CAISEMGTGDYEQYF TGTGCCATCAGTGAAATGGGGACAGGGGACTACGAGCAGTACTTC
11 TRBJ2-2 few NA TRBV6-5 CASSNTGELFF TGTGCCAGCAGTAACACCGGGGAGCTGTTTTTT
13 TRBJ1-5 many NA TRBV30 CAWSVHSNQPQHF TGTGCCTGGAGTGTACATAGCAATCAGCCCCAGCATTTT
12 TRBJ2-1 many NA TRBV27 CASLSVYNEQFF TGTGCCAGTTTATCTGTTTACAATGAGCAGTTCTTC
14 TRBJ1-4 many TRBD1 TRBV2 CASSPQGNNEKLFF TGTGCCAGCAGTCCACAGGGGAACAATGAAAAACTGTTTTTT
14 TRBJ1-1 many NA TRBV7-6 CASSPTGPNTEAFF TGTGCCAGCAGCCCTACAGGCCCCAACACTGAAGCTTTCTTT
14 TRBJ1-5 many NA TRBV2 CASSEGDGNQPQHF TGTGCCAGCAGTGAGGGAGATGGCAATCAGCCCCAGCATTTT
15 TRBJ2-3 many NA TRBV6-2/TRBV6-3 CASSYSRPNTDTQYF TGTGCCAGCAGTTACTCAAGGCCTAACACAGATACGCAGTATTTT
12 TRBJ2-2 many NA TRBV6-2/TRBV6-3 CASSWWAGELFF TGTGCCAGCAGCTGGTGGGCCGGGGAGCTGTTTTTT
19 TRBJ2-3 many TRBD2 TRBV7-9 CASSLGQGFTSGSVDTQYF TGTGCCAGCAGCCTGGGACAGGGATTTACTAGCGGGAGCGTAGATACGCAGTATTTT
14 TRBJ2-3 many NA TRBV11-2 CASSLVFGGDTQYF TGTGCCAGCAGCTTAGTTTTTGGGGGAGATACGCAGTATTTT
16 TRBJ2-7 many TRBD2 TRBV4-1 CASSRALGTNSYEQYF TGCGCCAGCAGCCGCGCCCTCGGGACTAACTCCTACGAGCAGTACTTC
14 TRBJ1-1 NA NA TRBV3-1 CASSQDDRNTEAFF TGTGCCAGCAGCCAAGATGACAGGAACACTGAAGCTTTCTTT
15 TRBJ1-2 many TRBD1 TRBV5-6 CASSYRQGSIYGYTF TGTGCCAGCAGCTACCGACAGGGGAGTATCTATGGCTACACCTTC
16 TRBJ2-1 many NA TRBV4-1 CASSQDLLGPYNEQFF TGCGCCAGCAGCCAAGATCTCCTAGGGCCCTACAATGAGCAGTTCTTC
16 TRBJ2-5 many NA TRBV20-1 CSARDGRIQNAETQYF TGCAGTGCTAGAGATGGTAGGATACAGAACGCCGAGACCCAGTACTTC
15 TRBJ1-6 many NA TRBV27 CASSRSTQGNSPLHF TGTGCCAGCAGCCGGTCAACACAAGGGAATTCACCCCTCCACTTT
12 TRBJ2-3 many TRBD1 TRBV20-1 CSVVQGANTQYF TGCAGTGTCGTTCAGGGGGCTAATACGCAGTATTTT
12 TRBJ2-3 many NA TRBV3-1 CASSHLLDTQYF TGTGCCAGCAGCCACCTCCTGGATACGCAGTATTTT
16 TRBJ2-2 many NA TRBV28 CASSSDWTPNTGELFF TGTGCCAGCAGTTCTGATTGGACACCTAACACCGGGGAGCTGTTTTTT
13 TRBJ2-7 few NA TRBV6-5 CASTQGLSYEQYF TGTGCCAGCACCCAGGGTCTTTCCTACGAGCAGTACTTC
17 TRBJ2-1 many TRBD2 TRBV7-9 CASSPGAREGLYNEQFF TGTGCCAGCAGCCCCGGGGCGCGGGAGGGCCTCTACAATGAGCAGTTCTTC